This T cell receptor (beta chain) was observed in a study of shared T cell receptors in the human thymus. TCRdb keeps only in-frame clones here, not all; method: immunoSEQ multiplex PCR. The profile shows almost 550,000 clones, 75% to 80% of them singletons. The V segment lost 8 bases and the J segment 4 bases; nucleotides outside the gene matches: 4. The CDR3 runs to 14 residues. Germline V CDR1 and CDR2: MNHEY, SVGAGI. The sample was also linked to a second study, of human thymus T cells.

Sequenced sample: thymocytes. The source is a boy less than two years old with a congenital heart defect. The chain couples TRBV6-5 to TRBJ2-2; 10 bases fit TRBD1. This CDR3 is CASGDRGGTGELFF. CDR3 DNA sequence: TGTGCCAGCGGGGACAGGGGAGGCACCGGGGAGCTGTTTTTT.